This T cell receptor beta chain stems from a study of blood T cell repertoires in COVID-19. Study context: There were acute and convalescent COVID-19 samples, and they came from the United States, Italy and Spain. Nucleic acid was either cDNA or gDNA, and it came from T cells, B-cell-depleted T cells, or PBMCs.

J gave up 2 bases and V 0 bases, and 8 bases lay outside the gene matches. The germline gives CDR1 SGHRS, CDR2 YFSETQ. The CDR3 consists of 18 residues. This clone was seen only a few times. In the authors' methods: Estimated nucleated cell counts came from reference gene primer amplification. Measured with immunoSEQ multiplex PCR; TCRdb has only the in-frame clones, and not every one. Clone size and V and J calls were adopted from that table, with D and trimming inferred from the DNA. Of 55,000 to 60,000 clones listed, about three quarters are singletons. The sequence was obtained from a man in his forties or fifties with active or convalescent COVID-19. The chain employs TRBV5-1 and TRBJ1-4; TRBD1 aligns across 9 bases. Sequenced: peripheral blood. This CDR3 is CASSLGDRVSSTNEKLFF. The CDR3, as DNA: TGCGCCAGCAGCTTGGGGGACAGGGTGTCGTCTACTAATGAAAAACTGTTTTTT.